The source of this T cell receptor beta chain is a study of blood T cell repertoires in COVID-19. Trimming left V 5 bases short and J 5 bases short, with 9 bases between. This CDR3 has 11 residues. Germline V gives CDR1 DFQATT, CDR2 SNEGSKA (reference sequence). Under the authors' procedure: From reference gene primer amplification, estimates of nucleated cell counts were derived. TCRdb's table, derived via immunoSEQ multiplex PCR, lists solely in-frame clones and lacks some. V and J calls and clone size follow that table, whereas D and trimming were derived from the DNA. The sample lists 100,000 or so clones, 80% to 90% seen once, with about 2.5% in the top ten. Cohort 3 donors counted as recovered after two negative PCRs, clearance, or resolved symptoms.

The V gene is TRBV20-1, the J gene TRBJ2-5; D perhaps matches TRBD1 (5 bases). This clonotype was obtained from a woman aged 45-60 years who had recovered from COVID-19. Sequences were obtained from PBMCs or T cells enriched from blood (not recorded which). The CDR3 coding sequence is TGCAGTGCTGGACGACAGGAGACCCAGTACTTC. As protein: CSAGRQETQYF.